The sample holds many counts of the clone carrying this TCR beta chain. Germline CDR1 reads MDHEN; CDR2 reads SYDVKM. The V gene lost 2 bases and the J gene lost 5 bases, with 12 bases spanning the gap. This CDR3 spans 14 amino acids. This entry belongs to a study of T cells in Graves' hyperthyroidism and ophthalmopathy. Amplification of TCR beta CDR3 regions was performed using RNA transcripts as template. The HTBI set primed first-round TCR CDR3 RT-PCR. MiXCR, run by TCRdb on the multiplex PCR reads, gives a single entry per CDR3 protein. There are a few hundred thousand distinct CDR3 sequences in the sample; around 15% occur only once, and roughly 14% lies in the top ten. The authors took PBMCs from about 9.5 ml fresh peripheral blood.

The sample consisted of blood. The chain combines TRBV28 with TRBJ1-1; D is ambiguous. The TCR sequence derives from a woman in her thirties or forties with Graves' hyperthyroidism. CDR3 region: CASSLMAGETEAFF. As DNA, the CDR3 is TGTGCCAGCAGTTTAATGGCTGGGGAGACTGAAGCTTTCTTT. Combining the CDR3 with reference TRBV28 and TRBJ1-1 gives the whole variable domain DVKVTQSSRYLVKRTGEKVFLECVQDMDHENMFWYRQDPGLGLRLIYFSYDVKMKEKGDIPEGYSVSREKKERFSLILESASTNQTSMYLCASSLMAGETEAFFGQGTRLTVV.